One T cell receptor beta chain is described in this entry. No antigen is known for it. Other DNA sequences in the same sample also yield this CDR3. The CDR3 loop spans 15 amino acids. CDR1 is SGHTA and CDR2 is FQGNSA in the germline V gene. V shed 3 bases and J 4 bases; nucleotides not matched to a gene: 4. Around 30,000 T cell genomes (roughly 300 ng DNA) went into each PBMC replicate. As handled by the study authors: There were no quality scores in the junction-only immunoSEQ sequences, so filtering differed. Sequencing was performed with immunoSEQ multiplex PCR; in TCRdb, only in-frame clones are kept and a portion is missing. V and J calls and clone size are those listed in that table; D and trimming were worked out from the DNA. The sample lists about 530,000 clones; about 80% were seen once. This sample was taken from a study of shared clonotypes between healthy human individuals. Study observations and caveats: Clonotype sharing among the donors was expected to vary with sequencing depth.

Source material: PBMCs. J is TRBJ2-7 and V is TRBV7-2, with 12 bases lining up with TRBD1. The TCR was taken from a woman between 40 and 50 years old in good health. Some clones in this sample may be carry-over from other donors' samples. The CDR3 here is CASSLGQGAFYEQYF. The CDR3 DNA reads TGTGCCAGCAGCTTGGGACAGGGGGCTTTTTACGAGCAGTACTTC.